These T cell receptor beta chains were read from a single sample in a study of response to subunit inactivated influenza vaccine. Via MiXCR, TCRdb re-called the RT-PCR reads, giving one row per CDR3 protein. The sample lists just over 300,000 distinct CDR3 sequences; about a fifth were seen once. The material sequenced was PBMCs from blood, taken about 19 months after vaccination. The origin of the receptors is a man between 50 and 69 years old who received an inactivated influenza vaccine. Both conserved end residues are trimmed from each CDR3. A D gene is named only where the DNA matches it firmly.

TRBJ1-5 14 - TRBV15 ATSRGDGALNQPQH
TRBJ1-1 11 - TRBV11-3 ASSLRFPSEAF
TRBJ1-4 14 - TRBV14 ASSHGTPSRREKLF
TRBJ2-5 14 TRBD2 TRBV7-2 ASSLAGPQLQETQY
TRBJ1-1 12 - TRBV12-3/TRBV12-4 ASSLAGSGTEAF
TRBJ2-3 12 - TRBV30 AWSVGGMTDTQY
TRBJ2-5 12 - TRBV7-6 ASSLVTGRETQY
TRBJ2-2 14 - TRBV7-2 ASSLVGWINTGELF
TRBJ1-5 12 - TRBV20-1 SASDSRSNQPQH
TRBJ2-5 10 - TRBV29-1 SGGGLLETQY
TRBJ2-7 12 - TRBV20-1 SARKGGAAYEQY
TRBJ1-6 14 TRBD1 TRBV20-1 SARGRTGGPNSPLH
TRBJ1-5 11 - TRBV15 ATSRAQDKPQQ
TRBJ2-3 11 TRBD2 TRBV18 ASASGNTDTQY
TRBJ1-2 13 - TRBV4-3 ASSQDTDQNYGYT
TRBJ1-5 16 TRBD1 TRBV19 ASSMDGTGDYSNQPQH
TRBJ2-1 12 - TRBV12-3/TRBV12-4 ATQRRADYNEQF
TRBJ2-2 13 - TRBV2 ASSEEPGFTGELF
TRBJ2-1 12 - TRBV11-2 ASSLDRANNEQF
TRBJ1-2 13 TRBD1 TRBV9 ASSVEGTGLRGYT
TRBJ2-2 16 - TRBV5-1 ASRLVASRAANTGELF
TRBJ1-2 15 TRBD1 TRBV6-1 ASRPPGQGEASYGYT
TRBJ2-7 11 - TRBV5-1 ASSLAAAYEQY
TRBJ1-2 11 - TRBV6-6 ASSLWAPDGYT
TRBJ2-7 13 - TRBV6-1 ASSPPLGVGSEQY
TRBJ1-1 11 - TRBV12-3/TRBV12-4 ASSWQFQTEAF
TRBJ2-1 13 TRBD2 TRBV11-2 ASSLARGAYNEQF
TRBJ1-2 11 - TRBV2 ASRISGDYGYT
TRBJ1-2 12 - TRBV15 ATSRVLPGVGYT
TRBJ1-1 17 - TRBV21-1 ASSNGERQGFRVNTEAF
TRBJ2-1 17 TRBD2 TRBV11-2 ASSLVGLAGRSSYNEQF
TRBJ2-3 11 - TRBV7-7 ASSFGSADTQY
TRBJ2-3 15 - TRBV9 ASSRTSPQWRPDTQY
TRBJ2-2 15 TRBD2 TRBV20-1 SATPTSGRWMGGELF
TRBJ2-5 11 - TRBV7-9 ASSLRAKETQY
TRBJ1-2 13 TRBD1 TRBV30 AWSPPGGLNYGYT
TRBJ1-5 12 - TRBV20-1 SATGSYSNQPQH
TRBJ1-2 11 - TRBV12-3/TRBV12-4 ANREGVKYGYT
TRBJ2-3 13 - TRBV24-1 ATSEGRGSTDTQY
TRBJ1-5 11 - TRBV7-9 ASSYGDGQPQH
TRBJ2-7 13 TRBD1 TRBV4-3 ASSLDDDRAYEQY
TRBJ2-5 13 TRBD1 TRBV3-1 ASSPWTGVMGTQY
TRBJ2-5 8 TRBD2 TRBV29-1 SVDKGGSY
TRBJ1-2 11 - TRBV10-3 AISRDTDYGYT
TRBJ2-3 14 TRBD1 TRBV10-2 ASKDGQGIVADTQY
TRBJ1-5 11 - TRBV5-1 ASSPIGHQPQH
TRBJ1-1 10 - TRBV6-2/TRBV6-3 ASNNWDTEAF
TRBJ2-1 12 TRBD2 TRBV29-1 SVGLAVSYNEQF
TRBJ2-7 10 TRBD1 TRBV20-1 SAGQGPYEQY
TRBJ2-3 12 - TRBV6-1 ASSGTKRTDTQY
TRBJ2-3 12 - TRBV4-3 ASSQGLRTDTQY
TRBJ1-2 11 - TRBV5-1 ASSFDGTYGYT
TRBJ1-4 11 - TRBV5-6 ASSLRPNEKLF